This TCR beta chain is from a study of beta chain features in type 1 diabetes. Study-wide findings and caveats: Shorter TCRB CDR3s, moderately but significantly so, were found in Type 1 diabetes patients in all four CD4+ subsets.

There are a few counts of this clone. Its cognate antigen is unknown. This CDR3 is built from 12 residues. CDR1 and CDR2 (germline): MNHEY, SVGAGI. The V gene lost 9 bases and the J gene lost 4 bases, with 10 bases spanning the gap. The entirety of the isolated RNA underwent reverse transcription, so expressed TCRB transcripts were sequenced. Profiling relied on immunoSEQ multiplex PCR, and the TCRdb table lists in-frame clones only, not all of them. Here the sample spans about 160,000 clones, approximately 8% being singletons. This chain links TRBV6-5 with TRBJ1-3; D remains ambiguous. The source material was central memory CD4+ T cells from blood. The receptor's source is a young man with type 1 diabetes. Here the CDR3 reads CASPNQGNTIYF. The DNA for the CDR3 is TGTGCCAGTCCCAATCAGGGAAACACCATATATTTT.